This T cell receptor beta chain was profiled in a study of type 1 and type 2 diabetes patients. A note on this clonotype: Its antigen is still unknown.

Trimming took 1 base from V and 2 from J, leaving 12 bases between them. Per germline, CDR1 KGHSY and CDR2 FQNENV. This CDR3 has 15 amino acids. Genomic DNA was the PCR template. Multiplex PCR with 30 forward and 13 reverse primers amplified the TCR beta CDR3. TCRdb re-derived calls from the multiplex PCR reads in MiXCR, one entry per CDR3 protein. The repertoire includes 250,000 or so distinct CDR3 sequences, approximately 50% of them detected once, and approximately 15% sits in the top ten. Study-wide points: Type 2 diabetes and control samples shared highly correlated V and J usage, averaging roughly 0.97. Some HECs seen only in T1D might also appear in more T2D or control samples.

The sequence was obtained from a man between 18 and 35 years old with type 2 diabetes. The chain employs TRBV16 and TRBJ2-7, with TRBD2 as a possible D gene (5 bases). Input material: peripheral blood mononuclear cells (PBMCs). Here the CDR3 DNA reads TGTGCCAGCAGCCAATTTGGGGAGAGCCCCTACGAGCAGTACTTC. Its translation: CASSQFGESPYEQYF.